Listed below are T cell receptor beta chains from one sample, sequenced in a study of shared clonotypes between healthy human individuals. Generated by immunoSEQ multiplex PCR, the TCRdb table keeps only in-frame clones and is missing some. Here the sample spans fewer than 1.8 million clones, less than 99% being singletons. Sequencing used naive CD4+ T cells sorted from blood. The receptors here all came from a man aged 30 to 39 in good health. CDR3s include the opening cysteine and the closing phenylalanine or tryptophan. Each record gives: V gene, J gene, CDR3 protein.

v_call: TRBV28
j_call: TRBJ1-2
cdr3_aa: CASIRTGVQNYGYTF

v_call: TRBV4-3
j_call: TRBJ2-7
cdr3_aa: CASSRTSGYEQYF

v_call: TRBV7-9
j_call: TRBJ2-7
cdr3_aa: CASSFFRGTAVSYEQYF

v_call: TRBV7-6
j_call: TRBJ1-2
cdr3_aa: CASSETGNGYTF

v_call: TRBV27
j_call: TRBJ2-1
cdr3_aa: CASSLRGSSYNEQFF

v_call: TRBV18
j_call: TRBJ2-3
cdr3_aa: CASSPLSGTSTDTQYF

v_call: TRBV7-7
j_call: TRBJ2-1
cdr3_aa: CASSLVPSSYNEQFF

v_call: TRBV7-2
j_call: TRBJ2-7
cdr3_aa: CASSFTGTAVRNEQYF

v_call: TRBV21-1
j_call: TRBJ2-7
cdr3_aa: CASSIKRGWSYEQYF

v_call: TRBV15
j_call: TRBJ2-5
cdr3_aa: CATKKRETQYF

v_call: TRBV7-6
j_call: TRBJ2-7
cdr3_aa: CASSRHRGQYYEQYF

v_call: TRBV29-1
j_call: TRBJ1-3
cdr3_aa: CSAAGSSGNTIYF

v_call: TRBV11-1
j_call: TRBJ1-1
cdr3_aa: CASSSYRAANTEAFF

v_call: TRBV20-1
j_call: TRBJ2-3
cdr3_aa: CSARGTGDGYF

v_call: TRBV28
j_call: TRBJ1-4
cdr3_aa: CASSLGRQGAEKLFF

v_call: TRBV14
j_call: TRBJ2-1
cdr3_aa: CASSQVSPAYNEQFF

v_call: TRBV20-1
j_call: TRBJ2-2
cdr3_aa: CSRNTGELFF

v_call: TRBV29-1
j_call: TRBJ2-7
cdr3_aa: CSVGGQGSTYEQYF

v_call: TRBV9
j_call: TRBJ1-2
cdr3_aa: CASSVGTGGGMGGYTF

v_call: TRBV5-1
j_call: TRBJ2-7
cdr3_aa: CASSPLAGYEQYF

v_call: TRBV28
j_call: TRBJ1-4
cdr3_aa: CASSIAGLATNEKLFF

v_call: TRBV11-2
j_call: TRBJ2-1
cdr3_aa: CASRRQRDTRYQFF

v_call: TRBV5-4
j_call: TRBJ2-1
cdr3_aa: CASSRGTSFPSYNEQFF

v_call: TRBV25-1
j_call: TRBJ2-1
cdr3_aa: CASSEYSGSYNEQFF

v_call: TRBV5-4
j_call: TRBJ2-7
cdr3_aa: CASSEIGNLYEQYF

v_call: TRBV18
j_call: TRBJ2-7
cdr3_aa: CASSPLQGTEEQYF

v_call: TRBV5-6
j_call: TRBJ2-7
cdr3_aa: CASSPTVRGTYEQYF

v_call: TRBV19
j_call: TRBJ2-1
cdr3_aa: CASSPGSRKQFF

v_call: TRBV25-1
j_call: TRBJ2-1
cdr3_aa: CASSDPSDRAYLLF

v_call: TRBV5-1
j_call: TRBJ2-7
cdr3_aa: CASSLDGSNSYEQYF

v_call: TRBV5-1
j_call: TRBJ2-1
cdr3_aa: CASSGGTGSSYNEQFF

v_call: TRBV18
j_call: TRBJ2-6
cdr3_aa: CASSARGGTGMSPGANVLTF

v_call: TRBV19
j_call: TRBJ2-7
cdr3_aa: CASRGTASYEQYF

v_call: TRBV28
j_call: TRBJ2-1
cdr3_aa: CASSPGASGPLGEQFF

v_call: TRBV11-1
j_call: TRBJ2-5
cdr3_aa: CASSFGLTATQETQYF

v_call: TRBV27
j_call: TRBJ2-7
cdr3_aa: CASSLLGTWGTGTYEQYF

v_call: TRBV7-9
j_call: TRBJ1-5
cdr3_aa: CASSPTGFDSNQPQHF

v_call: TRBV5-4
j_call: TRBJ2-2
cdr3_aa: CASSTGTGRNTGELFF

v_call: TRBV15
j_call: TRBJ2-7
cdr3_aa: CATSRDTWSSYEQYF

v_call: TRBV15
j_call: TRBJ2-7
cdr3_aa: CATSIRVRDYEQYF

v_call: TRBV4-2
j_call: TRBJ1-1
cdr3_aa: CASSQVQLTEAFF

v_call: TRBV10-1
j_call: TRBJ2-2
cdr3_aa: CASSELGNANTGELFF

v_call: TRBV5-6
j_call: TRBJ2-1
cdr3_aa: CASSPTSVGINEQFF

v_call: TRBV5-4
j_call: TRBJ1-1
cdr3_aa: CASSRGGVNTEAFF

v_call: TRBV28
j_call: TRBJ2-1
cdr3_aa: CASSPDRAGVVYNEQFF

v_call: TRBV18
j_call: TRBJ2-7
cdr3_aa: CASSTKTGEGSYEQYF

v_call: TRBV27
j_call: TRBJ2-3
cdr3_aa: CARSFRYGTDTQYF

v_call: TRBV5-6
j_call: TRBJ2-1
cdr3_aa: CASSLRTSGRENEQFF

v_call: TRBV9
j_call: TRBJ1-1
cdr3_aa: CASSVVTGGGTEAFF

v_call: TRBV11-2
j_call: TRBJ2-7
cdr3_aa: CASSFMHLLDYEQYF

v_call: TRBV29-1
j_call: TRBJ1-1
cdr3_aa: CSSKGYYRNTEAFF

v_call: TRBV9
j_call: TRBJ1-2
cdr3_aa: CASSALSVNYGYTF

v_call: TRBV28
j_call: TRBJ2-1
cdr3_aa: CASRQTSGSSSGQFF

v_call: TRBV9
j_call: TRBJ2-3
cdr3_aa: CASSVAPTDTQYF